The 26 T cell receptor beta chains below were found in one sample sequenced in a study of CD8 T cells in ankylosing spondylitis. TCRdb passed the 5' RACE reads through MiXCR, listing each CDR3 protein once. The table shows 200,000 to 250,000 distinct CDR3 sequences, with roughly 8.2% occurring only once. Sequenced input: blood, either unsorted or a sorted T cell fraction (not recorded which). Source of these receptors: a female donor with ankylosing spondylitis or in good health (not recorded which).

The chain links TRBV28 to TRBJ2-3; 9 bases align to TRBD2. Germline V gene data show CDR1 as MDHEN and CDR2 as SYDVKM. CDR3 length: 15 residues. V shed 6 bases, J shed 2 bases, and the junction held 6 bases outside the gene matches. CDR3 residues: CASRRASGTTDTQYF. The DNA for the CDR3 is TGTGCCAGCAGACGGGCTAGCGGGACCACAGATACGCAGTATTTT. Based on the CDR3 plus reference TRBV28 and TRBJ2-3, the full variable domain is DVKVTQSSRYLVKRTGEKVFLECVQDMDHENMFWYRQDPGLGLRLIYFSYDVKMKEKGDIPEGYSVSREKKERFSLILESASTNQTSMYLCASRRASGTTDTQYFGPGTRLTVL.

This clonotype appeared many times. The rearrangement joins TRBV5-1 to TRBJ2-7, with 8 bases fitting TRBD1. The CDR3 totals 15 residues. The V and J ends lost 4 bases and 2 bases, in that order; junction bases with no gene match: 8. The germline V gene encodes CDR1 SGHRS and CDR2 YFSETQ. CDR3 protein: CASSTLQGATYEQYF. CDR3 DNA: TGCGCCAGCAGCACGCTCCAGGGGGCCACCTACGAGCAGTACTTC.

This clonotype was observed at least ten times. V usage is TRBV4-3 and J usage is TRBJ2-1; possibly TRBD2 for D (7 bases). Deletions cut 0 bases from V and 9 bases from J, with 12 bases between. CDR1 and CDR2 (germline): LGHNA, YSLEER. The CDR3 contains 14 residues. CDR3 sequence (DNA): TGCGCCAGCAGCCAAGAAAGGGAGGGGGGTGAGCAGTTCTTC. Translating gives CASSQEREGGEQFF.

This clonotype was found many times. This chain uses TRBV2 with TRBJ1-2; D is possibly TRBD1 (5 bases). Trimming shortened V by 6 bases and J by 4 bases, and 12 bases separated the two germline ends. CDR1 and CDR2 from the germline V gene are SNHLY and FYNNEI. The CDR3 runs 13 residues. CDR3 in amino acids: CASSQGVRYGYTF. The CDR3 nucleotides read TGTGCCAGCAGCCAGGGTGTTCGCTATGGCTACACCTTC.

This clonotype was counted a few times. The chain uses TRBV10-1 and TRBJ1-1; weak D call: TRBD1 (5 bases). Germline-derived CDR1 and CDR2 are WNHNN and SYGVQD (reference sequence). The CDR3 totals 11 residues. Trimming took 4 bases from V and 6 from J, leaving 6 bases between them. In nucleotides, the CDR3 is TGCGCCAGCAGTGGGGGGGCTGAAGCTTTCTTT. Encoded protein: CASSGGAEAFF.

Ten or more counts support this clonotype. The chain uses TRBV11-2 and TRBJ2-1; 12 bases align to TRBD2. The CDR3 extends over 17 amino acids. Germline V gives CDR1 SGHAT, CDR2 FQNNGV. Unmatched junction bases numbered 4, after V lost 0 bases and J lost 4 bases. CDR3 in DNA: TGTGCCAGCAGCTTAGATCGGACTAGCGGGACATACAATGAGCAGTTCTTC. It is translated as CASSLDRTSGTYNEQFF. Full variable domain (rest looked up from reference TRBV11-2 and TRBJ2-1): EAGVAQSPRYKIIEKRQSVAFWCNPISGHATLYWYQQILGQGPKLLIQFQNNGVVDDSQLPKDRFSAERLKGVDSTLKIQPAKLEDSAVYLCASSLDRTSGTYNEQFFGPGTRLTVL.

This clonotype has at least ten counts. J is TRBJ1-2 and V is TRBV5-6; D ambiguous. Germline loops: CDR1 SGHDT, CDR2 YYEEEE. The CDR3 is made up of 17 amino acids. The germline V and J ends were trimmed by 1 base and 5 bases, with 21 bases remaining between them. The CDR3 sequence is CASSLWEGPLRLYGYTF. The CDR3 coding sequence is TGTGCCAGCAGCTTGTGGGAAGGACCTCTTCGGTTGTATGGCTACACCTTC.

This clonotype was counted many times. The CDR3 loop is CASSPGPDANEQFF. The CDR3 bases are TGTGCCAGCTCACCAGGGCCAGACGCGAATGAGCAGTTCTTC. This chain links TRBV18 with TRBJ2-1; D not certain. Germline CDR1 and CDR2: KGHSH and LQKENI. The V end was cut by 2 bases, the J end by 7 bases, with 12 bases between. This CDR3 has 14 residues.

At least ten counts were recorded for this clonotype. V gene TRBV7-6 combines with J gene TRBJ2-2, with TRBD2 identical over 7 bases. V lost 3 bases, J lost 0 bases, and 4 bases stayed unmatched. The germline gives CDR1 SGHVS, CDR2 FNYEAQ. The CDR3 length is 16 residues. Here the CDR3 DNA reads TGTGCCAGCAGCTTGACTAGCATGGCGAACACCGGGGAGCTGTTTTTT. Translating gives CASSLTSMANTGELFF.

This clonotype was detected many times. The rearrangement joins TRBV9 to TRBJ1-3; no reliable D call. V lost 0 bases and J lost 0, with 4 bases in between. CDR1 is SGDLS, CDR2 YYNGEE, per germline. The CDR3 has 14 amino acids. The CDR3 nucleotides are TGTGCCAGCAGCGTAGAGTACTCTGGAAACACCATATATTTT. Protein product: CASSVEYSGNTIYF.

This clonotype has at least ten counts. The CDR3 sequence is CASSIYGTRSTDTQYF. The CDR3 DNA reads as TGTGCCAGCAGCATCTATGGGACACGGAGCACAGATACGCAGTATTTT. The rearrangement links TRBV7-2 to TRBJ2-3, with D perhaps TRBD1 (6 bases). Trimming removed 5 bases from V and 0 bases from J, with 15 bases in between. The CDR3 sequence is 16 residues long. Germline V gene lookup returns CDR1 SGHTA and CDR2 FQGNSA.

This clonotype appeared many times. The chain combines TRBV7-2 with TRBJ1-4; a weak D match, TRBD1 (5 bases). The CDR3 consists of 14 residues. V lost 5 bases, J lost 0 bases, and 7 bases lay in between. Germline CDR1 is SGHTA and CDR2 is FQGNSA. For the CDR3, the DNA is TGTGCCAGCAGCCAGGGAGCAACTAATGAAAAACTGTTTTTT. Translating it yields CASSQGATNEKLFF.

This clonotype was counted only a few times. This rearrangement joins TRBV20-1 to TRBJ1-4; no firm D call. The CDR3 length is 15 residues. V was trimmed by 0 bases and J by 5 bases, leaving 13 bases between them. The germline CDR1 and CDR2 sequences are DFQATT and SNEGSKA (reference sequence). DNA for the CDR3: TGCAGTGCTAGAGATATGAAGGGTCGAAATGAAAAACTGTTTTTT. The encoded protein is CSARDMKGRNEKLFF.

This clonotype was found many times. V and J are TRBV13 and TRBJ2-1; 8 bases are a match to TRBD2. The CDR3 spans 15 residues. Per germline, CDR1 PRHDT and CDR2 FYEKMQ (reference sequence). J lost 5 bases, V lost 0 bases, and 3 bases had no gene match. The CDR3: CASSLGLAVNNEQFF. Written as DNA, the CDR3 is TGTGCCAGCAGCTTAGGACTAGCGGTTAACAATGAGCAGTTCTTC.

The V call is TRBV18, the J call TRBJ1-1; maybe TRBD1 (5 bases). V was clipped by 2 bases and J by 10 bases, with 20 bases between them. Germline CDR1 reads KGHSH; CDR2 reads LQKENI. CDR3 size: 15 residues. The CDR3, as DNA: TGTGCCAGCTCACCAAGGGCGTATGACGGACAAGGAGCTTTCTTT. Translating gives CASSPRAYDGQGAFF.

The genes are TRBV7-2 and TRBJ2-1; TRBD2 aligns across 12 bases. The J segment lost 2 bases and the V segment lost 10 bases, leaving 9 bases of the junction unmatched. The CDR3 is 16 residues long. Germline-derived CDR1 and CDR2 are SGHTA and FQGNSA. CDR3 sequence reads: CATGLAGTSTYNEQFF. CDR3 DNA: TGTGCCACCGGACTAGCGGGGACTAGCACCTACAATGAGCAGTTCTTC.

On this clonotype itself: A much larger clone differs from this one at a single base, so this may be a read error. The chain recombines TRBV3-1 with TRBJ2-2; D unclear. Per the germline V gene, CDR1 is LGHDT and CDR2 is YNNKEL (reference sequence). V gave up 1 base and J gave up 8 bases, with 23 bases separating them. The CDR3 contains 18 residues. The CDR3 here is CASSQVSTGVRVMGELFF. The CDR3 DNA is TGTGCCAGCAGCCAAGTTTCCACCGGCGTAAGAGTGATGGGGGAGCTGTTTTTT.

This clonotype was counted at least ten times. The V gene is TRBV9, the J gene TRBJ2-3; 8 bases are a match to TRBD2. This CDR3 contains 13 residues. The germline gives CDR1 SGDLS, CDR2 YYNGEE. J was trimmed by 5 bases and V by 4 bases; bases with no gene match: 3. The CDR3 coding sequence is TGTGCCAGCAGCAACAGCGGGAGAGATACGCAGTATTTT. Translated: CASSNSGRDTQYF.

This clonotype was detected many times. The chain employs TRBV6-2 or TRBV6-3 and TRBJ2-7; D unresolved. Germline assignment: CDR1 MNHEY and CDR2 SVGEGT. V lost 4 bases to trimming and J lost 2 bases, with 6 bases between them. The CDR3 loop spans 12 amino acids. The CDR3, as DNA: TGTGCCAGCAGTTCCGCTACCTACGAGCAGTACTTC. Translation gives CASSSATYEQYF.

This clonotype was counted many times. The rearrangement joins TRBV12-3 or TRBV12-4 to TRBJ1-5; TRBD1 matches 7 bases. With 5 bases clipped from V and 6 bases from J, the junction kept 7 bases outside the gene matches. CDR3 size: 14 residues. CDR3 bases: TGTGCCAGCAGTCCCTACAGGGGAGGTCAGCCCCAGCATTTT. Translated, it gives CASSPYRGGQPQHF.

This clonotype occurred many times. CDR3 residues: CASSFRLASFQETQYF. CDR3 DNA sequence: TGTGCCAGCAGCTTTCGACTAGCCAGCTTCCAAGAGACCCAGTACTTC. The chain couples TRBV7-2 to TRBJ2-5; 7 nucleotides align to TRBD2. This CDR3 comprises 16 residues. Germline V lookup: CDR1 SGHTA, CDR2 FQGNSA. Trimming at V came to 3 bases and at J to 1 base, leaving 8 bases not matched to a gene.

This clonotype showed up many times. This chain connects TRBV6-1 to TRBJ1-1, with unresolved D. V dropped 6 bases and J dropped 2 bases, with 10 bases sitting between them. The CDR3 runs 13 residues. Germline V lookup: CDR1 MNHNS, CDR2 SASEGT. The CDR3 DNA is TGTGCCAGCAGCGGAGTTATAAACACTGAAGCTTTCTTT. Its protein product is CASSGVINTEAFF.

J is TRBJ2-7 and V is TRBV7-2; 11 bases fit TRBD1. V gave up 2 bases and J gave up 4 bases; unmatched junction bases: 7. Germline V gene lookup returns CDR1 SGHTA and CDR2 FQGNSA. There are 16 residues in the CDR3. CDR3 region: CASSLSTGTGGYEQYF. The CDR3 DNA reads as TGTGCCAGCAGCTTATCCACCGGGACAGGGGGGTACGAGCAGTACTTC.

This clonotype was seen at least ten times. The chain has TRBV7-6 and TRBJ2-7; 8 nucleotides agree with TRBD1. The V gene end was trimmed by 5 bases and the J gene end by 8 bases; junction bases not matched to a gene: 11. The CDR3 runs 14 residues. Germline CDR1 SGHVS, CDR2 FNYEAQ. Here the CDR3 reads CASSPGQGMSQQYF. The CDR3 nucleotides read TGTGCCAGCAGCCCCGGACAGGGAATGTCGCAGCAGTACTTC.

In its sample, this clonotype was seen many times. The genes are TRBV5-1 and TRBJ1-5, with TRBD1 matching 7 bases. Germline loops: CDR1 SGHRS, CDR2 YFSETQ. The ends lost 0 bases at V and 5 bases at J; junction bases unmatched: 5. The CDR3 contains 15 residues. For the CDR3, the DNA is TGCGCCAGCAGCTTGGACGGACAGGACTATCAGCCCCAGCATTTT. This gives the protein CASSLDGQDYQPQHF.

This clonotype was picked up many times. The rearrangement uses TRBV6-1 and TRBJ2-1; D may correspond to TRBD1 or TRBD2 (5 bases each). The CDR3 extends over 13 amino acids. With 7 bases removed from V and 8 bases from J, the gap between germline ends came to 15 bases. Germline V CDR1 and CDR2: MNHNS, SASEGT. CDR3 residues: CASTRLGVDEQFF. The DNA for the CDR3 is TGTGCCAGCACCAGACTGGGGGTGGATGAGCAGTTCTTC.